These T cell receptor beta chains were read from a single sample in a study of beta chain features in type 1 diabetes. Only in-frame clones appear in the TCRdb table, and some are missing; sequencing was by immunoSEQ multiplex PCR. The repertoire holds 680,000 or so clones, with around a sixth as singletons. The sequenced material came from naive CD4+ T cells from blood. Receptor source: a man aged 18 to 30 in good health. The CDR3 runs from the conserved cysteine through the conserved F or W. D genes are given only for firm matches. Clone sizes are given selectively: once, few, many, or a class where the clone is expanded.

>TRBJ2-7|.|TRBV28|few
TGTGCCAGCAGTTTGCAGGGTCCCTACGAGCAGTACTTC
CASSLQGPYEQYF
>TRBJ2-5|.|TRBV9|.
TGTGCCAGTGGGTCGTACCAAGAGACCCAGTACTTC
CASGSYQETQYF
>TRBJ2-2|.|TRBV27|few
TGTGCCAGCAGTCGATCGGGACTTAACACCGGGGAGCTGTTTTTT
CASSRSGLNTGELFF
>TRBJ1-2|.|TRBV28|.
TGTGCCTGCACCCTCCGAACCAACTATGGCTACACCTTC
CACTLRTNYGYTF
>TRBJ2-3|TRBD1|TRBV29-1|.
TGCAGCGTTGAGGCTAGACAGGGGACCACAGATACGCAGTATTTT
CSVEARQGTTDTQYF
>TRBJ1-2|.|TRBV6-6|few
TGTGCCAGCAGTTACTCGGCTAGCTATGGCTACACCTTC
CASSYSASYGYTF
>TRBJ1-5|.|TRBV18|few
TGTGCCAGCCAGGACAGCTTGGGCAATCAGCCCCAGCATTTT
CASQDSLGNQPQHF
>TRBJ2-1|.|TRBV5-1|.
TGCGCCAGCAGCTTGAAGGGGAATGAGCAGTTCTTC
CASSLKGNEQFF
>TRBJ1-6|TRBD1|TRBV29-1|.
TGCAGCGTCCGAATAGGACAGGTATCTGACTCACCCCTCCACTTT
CSVRIGQVSDSPLHF
>TRBJ2-5|TRBD1|TRBV7-3|.
TGTGCCAGCAGCTTGGACAGGGACCAAGAGACCCAGTACTTC
CASSLDRDQETQYF
>TRBJ2-3|.|TRBV4-1|few
TGCGCCAGCAGCCAAGATCTAGGGACCAAAACAGATACGCAGTATTTT
CASSQDLGTKTDTQYF
>TRBJ1-1|TRBD1|TRBV5-1|.
TGCGCCAGCAGCTCCGGACAGGGTCAGGCGAACACTGAAGCTTTCTTT
CASSSGQGQANTEAFF
>TRBJ1-3|.|TRBV30|.
TGTGCCTGGACAGTAGGGGGTACAGGGATAGGCACCACATATTTT
CAWTVGGTGIGTTYF
>TRBJ2-7|TRBD2|TRBV5-4|.
TGTGCCAGCAGCTTTATGCCACTAGCGGGCTACGAGCAGTACTTC
CASSFMPLAGYEQYF
>TRBJ1-5|.|TRBV2|few
TGTGCCAGCAGGGGGGATAGCAATCAGCCCCAGCATTTT
CASRGDSNQPQHF
>TRBJ1-1|.|TRBV6-6|few
TGTGCCAGCAGCCGTGAGACAGGAGAAGCTTTCTTT
CASSRETGEAFF
>TRBJ1-1|.|TRBV28|.
TGTGCCAGCAGTTTAGAGGCAGGGAACACTGAAGCTTTCTTT
CASSLEAGNTEAFF
>TRBJ2-7|TRBD2|TRBV4-3|few
TGCGCCAGCAGCAGGAGACTAGCGGGATCAATCGAGCAGTACTTC
CASSRRLAGSIEQYF
>TRBJ2-5|TRBD2|TRBV9|.
TGTGCCAGCAGCCCCTCGATAGCTAGCGGGGAAGAGACCCAGTACTTC
CASSPSIASGEETQYF
>TRBJ2-7|TRBD1|TRBV28|.
TGTGCCACCTACGGACAGGCTTCCGAGCAGTACTTC
CATYGQASEQYF
>TRBJ1-1|.|TRBV10-3|.
TGTGCCATCAGTTATGGAACAGGGAATACTGAAGCTTTCTTT
CAISYGTGNTEAFF
>TRBJ2-3|.|TRBV5-1|few
TGCGCCAGCCGCGGGGTTAGCACAGATACGCAGTATTTT
CASRGVSTDTQYF
>TRBJ1-5|.|TRBV4-2|few
TGTGCCAGCAGCCAAGGGATCCGGGGAAGTATCCAAAATCAGCCCCAGCATTTT
CASSQGIRGSIQNQPQHF
>TRBJ2-4|TRBD2|TRBV7-3|few
TGTGCCAGCAGCTCCTTGGGACTAGCGGGAGTGCAAGGCAAAAACATTCAGTACTTC
CASSSLGLAGVQGKNIQYF
>TRBJ2-3|.|TRBV29-1|.
TGCAGCGCACGGAGGGGGTCCACAGATACGCAGTATTTT
CSARRGSTDTQYF
>TRBJ2-4|.|TRBV11-2|.
TGTGCCAGCAGCTCTGGACGCGGGACAGTTATTGTTGACATTCAGTACTTC
CASSSGRGTVIVDIQYF
>TRBJ2-3|.|TRBV5-1|few
TGCGCCAGCAATTGGCGTCGGGGGACAGATACGCAGTATTTT
CASNWRRGTDTQYF
>TRBJ1-1|.|TRBV15|few
TGTGCCACCAGAATCAGTGCAAGGGCTTTCTTT
CATRISARAFF
>TRBJ1-5|.|TRBV2|few
TGTGCCAGCAGGGCGGGGATCCTGGGGGTGTGGCCCCAGCATTTT
CASRAGILGVWPQHF
>TRBJ2-1|TRBD2|TRBV5-1|few
TGCGCCAGCAGTTCCTGGCGGGAGGGTGTCTACAATGAGCAGTTCTTC
CASSSWREGVYNEQFF
>TRBJ2-7|.|TRBV19|few
TGTGCCAGTAGTATGCGGGCCCACGAGCAGTACTTC
CASSMRAHEQYF
>TRBJ1-1|.|TRBV28|few
TGTGCCAGCACCCGACGGAGTACTGAAGCTTTCTTT
CASTRRSTEAFF
>TRBJ1-5|.|TRBV7-2|.
TGTGCCAGCAGCTTAGGACCCGGGGGAAATCAGCCCCAGCATTTT
CASSLGPGGNQPQHF
>TRBJ1-1|.|TRBV2|few
TGTGCCAGCAGTGCTGTCAGCGCGGGGACTGAAGCTTTCTTT
CASSAVSAGTEAFF
>TRBJ2-1|.|TRBV11-2|.
TGTGCCAGCAGCCTTAGCGTTTTCAATGAGCAGTTCTTC
CASSLSVFNEQFF